This T cell receptor (beta chain) was recorded in a study of T-cell memory formation after mild COVID-19. Notes on the study in general: The study detected some responding clones in pre-infection memory, suggesting cross-reactive memory joined. SARS-CoV-2 specificity of second-wave clones peaking day 37 was unconfirmed. CD4/CD8 balance characterized clones contracting day 15 to 85, and CD4+ skew characterized later expanders.

5'RACE, which relied on constant-segment primers, yielded TCR alpha and TCR beta cDNA libraries carrying sample barcodes and UMIs. TCRdb ran MiXCR on the 5' RACE reads and lists one entry per CDR3 protein. This table has 250,000 to 400,000 distinct CDR3 sequences, around 15% appearing once. The CDR3 has 14 amino acids. The germline gives CDR1 DFQATT, CDR2 SNEGSKA (reference sequence). Germline trimming cut 2 bases from V and 3 bases from J; bases unmatched to any gene: 2. This clonotype was recorded many times. Antigen unknown. The chain couples TRBV20-1 to TRBJ2-2; 8 positions match TRBD2. Sequenced input: PBMCs or a T cell subset sorted from them (not recorded which). This TCR came from a man between 18 and 29 years old who had mild COVID-19 (a few samples of this study predate the infection). Cell type and time point are not known. CDR3 sequence reads: CSARSSGDTGELFF. CDR3 in DNA: TGCAGTGCTAGAAGTAGCGGGGACACCGGGGAGCTGTTTTTT.